This TCR beta chain is drawn from a study of Ad26.COV2.S vaccination and SARS-CoV-2 variants (dated by TCRdb to the early 2020s). About the investigation overall: Vaccine-arm donors were drawn from COV1001, a multicentre, randomized, double-blind, placebo-controlled phase I-IIa trial of Ad26.COV2.S in healthy adults. Ad26.COV2.S was given intramuscularly at 5x10^10 or 1x10^11 viral particles, as a single shot or as two shots 56 days apart. Sequencing of the TCRbeta repertoire served to evaluate the specificity and breadth of SARS-CoV-2-reactive T cell receptors following Ad26.COV2.S vaccination. The TCR-sequenced set comprised approximately 32 samples: around 20 Ad26.COV2.S vaccine recipients, 5 placebo recipients and 8 SARS-CoV-2 convalescent individuals. Trial participants were randomized into five groups of five, in which low-dose or high-dose Ad26.COV2.S was given once or twice, or placebo was given on both occasions. Investigators did not know the trial group allocation while performing experiments and assessing outcomes.

Reading the label with the study, this specimen's treatment or condition is: approximately 18 received Ad26.COV2.S at low or high dose, single or two shots; 5 received placebo; per-sample allocation not given. For vaccine and placebo recipients, the sequenced repertoires came from samples collected on day 63 after the first injection. In Cohort 1b, about 27 adults aged 18-55 years were enrolled at a single site in Boston, USA, between 29 July and 7 August 2020. Ad26.COV2.S was a replication-incompetent adenovirus type 26 vector that expressed a prefusion-stabilized SARS-CoV-2 spike protein derived from the original Wuhan strain. Measured from the cysteine to the phenylalanine, the CDR3 is 13 residues long. CDR3 DNA is the only sequence kept; it has 39 bases, read in frame from the first base. V is reduced by 5 bases and J by 8 bases, leaving a spacing of 12 bases between them. CDR1 and CDR2, per the germline V gene, are MGHDK and SYGVNS.

A remark on this clone: This clone's antigen is unknown. No base quality information exists; no much larger clone differs at one position.

Findings and caveats that apply to the study as a whole: The study was not powered for comparison of responses between vaccine doses or regimens. After vaccination, substantial breadth of spike-specific CD8+ and CD4+ T cell responses was reported. The authors noted that the TCR breadth and depth analyses may have underestimated total T cell responses. Vaccine and placebo recipients had comparable non-spike TCR breadth, which fits with the vaccine containing only spike. Spike-specific TCR breadth was higher in Ad26.COV2.S recipients than in placebo recipients (P = 0.0014).

TCRbeta CDR3 regions were sequenced with the immunoSEQ Assay. After extraction, genomic DNA underwent amplification by bias-controlled multiplex PCR, followed by high-throughput sequencing. The study's own analysis went as follows. To quantify the absolute abundance of each unique TCRbeta CDR3 region, sequences were collapsed and filtered. Usable DNA was measured by amplifying reference genes present in all nucleated cells, and TCRbeta template counts were normalized to that usable DNA to estimate T cell fraction. Repertoire TCRs were annotated as SARS-CoV-2-specific by exact matching of V gene, CDR3 amino acid sequence and J gene to a known reactive TCR set. The reference SARS-CoV-2 TCR set was derived from MIRA and filtered for enrichment in COVID-19-positive ImmuneCODE repertoires, a step that removed public or cross-reactive TCRs. Drawing on the MIRA antigens, annotated TCRs were analysed further at the level of specific ORF or position within ORF. Breadth was defined as the number of annotated unique rearrangements divided by the total number of unique productive rearrangements, and depth was defined as the summed frequency of the annotated unique rearrangements. Group comparisons of TCR breadth used two-sided Wilcoxon rank-sum tests. The immuneACCESS repertoire file appears here via TCRdb, limited to in-frame rearrangements. These files lack a portion of the clones; in checked studies, under half of the deficit traces to unresolved V genes, and the cause of the others is not known. That table supplies the V and J calls and clone size; D and trimming were determined from the DNA. This sample lists 250,000 or so clones; roughly 85% were detected once. The ten largest clones add up to less than 3% of the sample.

The rearrangement combines TRBV25-1 with TRBJ1-4, with the D gene uncertain. The input for sequencing was peripheral blood, taken in a trial of Ad26.COV2.S vaccine versus placebo. This sequence was found in a person aged 18-60 years who received the Ad26.COV2.S COVID-19 vaccine or a placebo. CDR3 reads: CASSPREGEKLFF. The DNA sequence is TGTGCCAGCAGTCCCCGGGAAGGAGAAAAACTGTTTTTT.